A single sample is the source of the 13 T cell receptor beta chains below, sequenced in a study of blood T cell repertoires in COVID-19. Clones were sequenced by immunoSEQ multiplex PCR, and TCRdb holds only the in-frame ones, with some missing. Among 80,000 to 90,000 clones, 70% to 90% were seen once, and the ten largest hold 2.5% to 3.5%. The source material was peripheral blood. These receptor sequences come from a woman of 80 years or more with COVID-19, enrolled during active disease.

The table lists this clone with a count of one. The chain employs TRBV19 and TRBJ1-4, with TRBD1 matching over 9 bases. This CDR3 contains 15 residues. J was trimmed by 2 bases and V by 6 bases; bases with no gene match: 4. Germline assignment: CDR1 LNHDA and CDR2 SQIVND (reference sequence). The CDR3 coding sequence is TGTGCCAGTAGGAACAGGGGGCCTACTAATGAAAAACTGTTTTTT. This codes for CASRNRGPTNEKLFF.

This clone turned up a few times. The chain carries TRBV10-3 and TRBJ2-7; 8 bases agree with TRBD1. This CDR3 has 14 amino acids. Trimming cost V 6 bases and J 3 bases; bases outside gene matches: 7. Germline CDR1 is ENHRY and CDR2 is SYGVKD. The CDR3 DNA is TGTGCCATCAGCACTCTTGGACAGGGCTACGAGCAGTACTTC. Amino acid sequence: CAISTLGQGYEQYF.

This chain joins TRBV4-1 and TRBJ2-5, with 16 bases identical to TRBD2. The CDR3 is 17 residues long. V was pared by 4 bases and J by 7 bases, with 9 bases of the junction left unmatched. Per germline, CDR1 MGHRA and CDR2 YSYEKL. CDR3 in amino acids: CASSPPGLAGGPVTQYF. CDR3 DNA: TGCGCCAGCAGCCCCCCGGGACTAGCGGGAGGGCCCGTGACCCAGTACTTC.

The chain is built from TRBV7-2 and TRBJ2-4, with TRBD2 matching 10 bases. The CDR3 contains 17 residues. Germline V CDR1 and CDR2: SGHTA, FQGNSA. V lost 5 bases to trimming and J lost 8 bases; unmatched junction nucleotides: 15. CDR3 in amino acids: CASSNGPQRGGHDIQYF. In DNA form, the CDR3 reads TGTGCCAGCAGCAATGGACCGCAGCGGGGGGGCCATGACATTCAGTACTTC.

Here the CDR3 DNA reads TGTGCCAGCCGCCCGGGAGGGGGTGAGCAGTTCTTC. This gives the protein CASRPGGGEQFF. V gene TRBV14 combines with J gene TRBJ2-1; TRBD2 matches 8 bases. Germline CDR1 and CDR2: SGHDN and FVKESK. Losses at the gene ends were 8 bases for V and 9 bases for J; bases not matched to a gene: 6. CDR3 length equals 12 residues. The full variable domain, completed using reference TRBV14 and TRBJ2-1, is EAGVTQFPSHSVIEKGQTVTLRCDPISGHDNLYWYRRVMGKEIKFLLHFVKESKQDESGMPNNRFLAERTGGTYSTLKVQPAELEDSGVYFCASRPGGGEQFFGPGTRLTVL.

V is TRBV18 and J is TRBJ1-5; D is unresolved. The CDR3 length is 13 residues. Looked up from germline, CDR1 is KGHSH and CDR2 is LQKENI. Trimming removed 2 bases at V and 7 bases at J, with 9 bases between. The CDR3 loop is CASSPSLLQPQHF. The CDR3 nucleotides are TGTGCCAGCTCACCAAGCCTACTACAGCCCCAGCATTTT.

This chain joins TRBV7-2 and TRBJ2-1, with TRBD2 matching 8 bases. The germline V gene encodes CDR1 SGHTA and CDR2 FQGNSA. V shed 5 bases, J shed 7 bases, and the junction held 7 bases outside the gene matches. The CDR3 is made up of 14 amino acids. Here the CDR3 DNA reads TGTGCCAGCAGCCCCGGGGGGGTGCGGAATGAGCAGTTCTTC. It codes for CASSPGGVRNEQFF.

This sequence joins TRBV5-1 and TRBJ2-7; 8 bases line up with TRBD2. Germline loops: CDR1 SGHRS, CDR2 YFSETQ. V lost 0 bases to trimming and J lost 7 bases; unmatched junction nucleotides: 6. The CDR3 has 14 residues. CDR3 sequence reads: CASSLDTGGWEQYF. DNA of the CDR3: TGCGCCAGCAGCTTGGATACGGGAGGGTGGGAGCAGTACTTC.

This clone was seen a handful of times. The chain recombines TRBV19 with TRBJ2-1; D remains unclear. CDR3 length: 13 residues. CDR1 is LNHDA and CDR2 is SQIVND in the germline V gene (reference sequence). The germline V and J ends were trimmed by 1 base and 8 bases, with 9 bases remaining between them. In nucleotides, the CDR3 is TGTGCCAGTAGTATAGGCCAGATCGATGAGCAGTTCTTC. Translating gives CASSIGQIDEQFF. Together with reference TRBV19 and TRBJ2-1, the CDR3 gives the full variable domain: DGGITQSPKYLFRKEGQNVTLSCEQNLNHDAMYWYRQDPGQGLRLIYYSQIVNDFQKGDIAEGYSVSREKKESFPLTVTSAQKNPTAFYLCASSIGQIDEQFFGPGTRLTVL.

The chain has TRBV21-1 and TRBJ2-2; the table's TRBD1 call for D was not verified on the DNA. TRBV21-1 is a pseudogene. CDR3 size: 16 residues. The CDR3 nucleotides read TGTGCCAGCAGCAAAGGGGGGCAGGGAGCTACCGGGGAGCTGTTTTTT. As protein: CASSKGGQGATGELFF.

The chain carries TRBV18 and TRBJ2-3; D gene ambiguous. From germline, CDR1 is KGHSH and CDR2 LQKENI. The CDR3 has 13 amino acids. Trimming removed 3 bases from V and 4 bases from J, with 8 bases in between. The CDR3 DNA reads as TGTGCCAGCTCACCCCCGCCGGCAGATACGCAGTATTTT. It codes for CASSPPPADTQYF. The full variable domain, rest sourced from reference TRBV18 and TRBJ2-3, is NAGVMQNPRHLVRRRGQEARLRCSPMKGHSHVYWYRQLPEEGLKFMVYLQKENIIDESGMPKERFSAEFPKEGPSILRIQQVVRGDSAAYFCASSPPPADTQYFGPGTRLTVL.

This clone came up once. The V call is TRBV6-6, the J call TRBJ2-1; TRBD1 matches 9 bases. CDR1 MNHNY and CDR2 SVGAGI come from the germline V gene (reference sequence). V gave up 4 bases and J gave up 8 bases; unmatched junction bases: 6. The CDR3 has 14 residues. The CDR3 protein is CASSSLGQGYEQFF. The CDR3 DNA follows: TGTGCCAGCAGTTCGCTGGGACAGGGCTATGAGCAGTTCTTC.

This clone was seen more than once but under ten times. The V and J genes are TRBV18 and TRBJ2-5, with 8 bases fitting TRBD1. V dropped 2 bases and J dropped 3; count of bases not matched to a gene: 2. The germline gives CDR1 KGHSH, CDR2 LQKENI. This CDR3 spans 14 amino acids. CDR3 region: CASSPVTGEETQYF. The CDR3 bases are TGTGCCAGCTCACCAGTGACAGGGGAAGAGACCCAGTACTTC.